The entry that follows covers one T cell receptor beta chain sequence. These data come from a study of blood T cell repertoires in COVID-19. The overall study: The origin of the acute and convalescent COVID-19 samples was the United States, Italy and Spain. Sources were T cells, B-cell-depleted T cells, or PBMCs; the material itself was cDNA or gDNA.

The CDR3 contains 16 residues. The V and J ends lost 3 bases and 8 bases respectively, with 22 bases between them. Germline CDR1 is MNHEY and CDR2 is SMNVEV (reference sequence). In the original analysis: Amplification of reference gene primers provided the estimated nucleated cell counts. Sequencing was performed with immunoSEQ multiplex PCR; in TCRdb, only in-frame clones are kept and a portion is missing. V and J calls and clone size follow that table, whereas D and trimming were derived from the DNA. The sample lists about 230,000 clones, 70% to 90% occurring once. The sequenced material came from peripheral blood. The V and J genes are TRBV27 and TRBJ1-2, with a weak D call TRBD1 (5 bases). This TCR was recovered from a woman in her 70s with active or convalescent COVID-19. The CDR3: CASSFTSQGTPWGYTF. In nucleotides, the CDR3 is TGTGCCAGCAGTTTTACGAGCCAGGGAACTCCTTGGGGCTACACCTTC.